Here is one T cell receptor beta chain with its context. Seattle cases were enrolled at active infection and followed longitudinally. The data were taken from a study of blood T cell repertoires in COVID-19. Study as a whole: COVID-19 samples, acute and convalescent, were from the United States, Italy and Spain. T cells, B-cell-depleted T cells, or PBMCs supplied cDNA or gDNA.

The ends lost 6 bases at V and 5 bases at J; junction bases unmatched: 13. The CDR3 runs 15 residues. The V gene's germline CDR1 is KGHSH and CDR2 LQKENI. As processed by the authors: Reference gene primer amplification gave estimated nucleated cell counts. Clones were sequenced by immunoSEQ multiplex PCR, and TCRdb holds only the in-frame ones, with some missing. Clonal size and the V and J genes are those of that table, whereas D and trimming came from the DNA. The data hold approximately 110,000 clones, with 75% to 90% observed a single time. The chain joins TRBV18 to TRBJ2-7, with 7 bases lining up with TRBD2. The sequencing input was peripheral blood. This sequence originates from an elderly woman with COVID-19, enrolled during active disease. CDR3 region: CASSSDFGGSNEQYF. The CDR3 DNA follows: TGTGCCAGCTCGTCTGACTTTGGCGGGAGTAACGAGCAGTACTTC.